Here is one T cell receptor (beta chain) with its context. The antigen remains unidentified. This sample was included in a study of memory CD4+ T cells and cytomegalovirus serostatus. About the study: This sample comes from healthy Belgian adults, 9 CMV seropositive, roughly 22 seronegative.

In the source study's methods: Out-of-frame sequences were removed, leaving around 2.2 million distinct TCRbeta sequences. The assay was immunoSEQ multiplex PCR, and TCRdb's table has in-frame clones only and misses some. V, J and clone size were drawn from that table, and D and trimming were deduced from the DNA. The repertoire consists of about 75,000 clones, with 78% occurring once and the leading ten covering 2% to 3%. Single viable CD3+CD4+CD8-CD45RO+ cells were sorted as the memory CD4+ T cells. Serum IgG to CMV pp150, pp28, p38 and p52 defined serostatus. Trimming took off 8 bases at V and 6 bases at J, with 17 bases between the two ends. In germline, CDR1 is LNHDA, CDR2 SQIVND (reference sequence). The CDR3 has 13 amino acids. Regarding the study as a whole: Of 150 to 200 reported CMV TCRbeta sequences, around 63 were found in memory CD4+ repertoires.

The V and J genes are TRBV19 and TRBJ2-7, with D possibly TRBD2 on 7 matching bases. What was sequenced was memory CD4+ T cells from blood. The TCR sequence derives from an adult in good health and CMV-seropositive. The CDR3 region is CASSGAGVGEQYF. The DNA for the CDR3 is TGTGCCAGTTCGGGGGCGGGAGTCGGCGAGCAGTACTTC.